These 32 T cell receptor beta chains came from one sample sequenced in a study of cytomegalovirus exposure and HLA in healthy donors. The primer mix had 60 Vbeta and 13 Jbeta primers. Profiled with immunoSEQ multiplex PCR; TCRdb holds only in-frame clones, not every one. The table has over 100,000 clones, roughly 74% seen once; the top ten hold roughly 7.5%. Sequenced: PBMCs. The source is a male donor in good health and CMV-seronegative.

The chain carries TRBV7-6 and TRBJ2-7; D might be TRBD1 (5 bases). Germline CDR1 SGHVS, CDR2 FNYEAQ. This CDR3 is built from 15 residues. Between the trimmed V and J ends, which lost 1 base and 2 bases, there was a span of 12 bases. DNA of the CDR3: TGTGCCAGCAGCTTAGGGGAACAGGCTACCTACGAGCAGTACTTC. Its translation: CASSLGEQATYEQYF.

The chain is built from TRBV9 and TRBJ2-7; 8 bases are shared with TRBD2. With V trimmed by 0 bases and J by 2 bases, 4 bases remained unmatched. The CDR3 is 15 residues long. Germline-derived CDR1 and CDR2 are SGDLS and YYNGEE. CDR3 region: CASSVATSGPYEQYF. CDR3 coding DNA: TGTGCCAGCAGCGTAGCCACTAGCGGCCCCTACGAGCAGTACTTC.

This clone was found a few times. The V call is TRBV6-6, the J call TRBJ1-6; D may be TRBD1 (6 bases). The CDR3 covers 12 residues. V shed 4 bases and J shed 11 bases, with 9 bases lying between them. The germline CDR1 and CDR2 sequences are MNHNY and SVGAGI (reference sequence). In DNA form, the CDR3 reads TGTGCCAGCAGTTTGGACAGACCACCCCTCCACTTT. Its protein is CASSLDRPPLHF.

J is TRBJ1-1 and V is TRBV30; 7 bases line up with TRBD1. Germline V gene sequence: CDR1 GTSNPN, CDR2 SVGIG (reference sequence). The CDR3 contains 13 residues. Trimming at V came to 5 bases and at J to 2 bases, leaving 5 bases not matched to a gene. The CDR3 DNA reads TGTGCCTGGTTGGGACAGCTTAACACTGAAGCTTTCTTT. The encoded protein is CAWLGQLNTEAFF.

V is TRBV7-9 and J is TRBJ2-1, with TRBD2 matching over 14 bases. Unmatched junction bases numbered 9, after V lost 5 bases and J lost 6 bases. The CDR3 is 17 amino acids. The germline V gene has CDR1 SEHNR and CDR2 FQNEAQ (reference sequence). The CDR3 DNA follows: TGTGCCAGCAGCCAGCTTACCGGGACTAGCGGGAGCAATGAGCAGTTCTTC. Translating gives CASSQLTGTSGSNEQFF.

This clone is a singleton in its sample. The CDR3 protein is CASSIGQGGIPDTQYF. The DNA for the CDR3 is TGTGCCAGCAGCATAGGACAGGGGGGTATCCCAGATACGCAGTATTTT. The V call is TRBV7-2, the J call TRBJ2-3, with 10 bases aligning to TRBD1. CDR1 SGHTA and CDR2 FQGNSA come from the germline V gene. CDR3 length: 16 amino acids. V trimming: 5 bases; J trimming: 4 bases; junction bases outside the gene matches: 9.

The chain has TRBV4-3 and TRBJ1-4; maybe TRBD1 (6 bases). Trimming took 0 bases from V and 4 from J, leaving 12 bases between them. The CDR3 loop spans 16 amino acids. The V gene's germline CDR1 is LGHNA and CDR2 YSLEER. The CDR3 DNA sequence: TGCGCCAGCAGCCAAGATTGGGGGCAGATTAATGAAAAACTGTTTTTT. Residues: CASSQDWGQINEKLFF.

The V call is TRBV5-5, the J call TRBJ1-5; TRBD1 matches 8 bases. This CDR3 is built from 16 residues. V trimming: 0 bases; J trimming: 4 bases; junction bases outside the gene matches: 6. CDR1 and CDR2 from the germline V gene are SGHKS and YYEKEE (reference sequence). CDR3 sequence: CASSLESGGRNQPQHF. CDR3 in DNA: TGTGCCAGCAGCTTGGAGTCAGGGGGCCGGAATCAGCCCCAGCATTTT.

This rearrangement joins TRBV7-9 to TRBJ1-6; TRBD1 might be the D (5 bases). V dropped 2 bases and J dropped 8 bases, with 10 bases sitting between them. The germline V gene has CDR1 SEHNR and CDR2 FQNEAQ (reference sequence). The CDR3 spans 14 residues. CDR3 amino acids: CASSLSQEHSPLHF. In DNA, the CDR3 is TGTGCCAGCAGCTTATCACAGGAGCATTCACCCCTCCACTTT.

This clone was found once. The chain links TRBV4-3 to TRBJ2-3; D unclear. Trimming cost V 4 bases and J 2 bases, with 13 bases left between them. From germline, CDR1 is LGHNA and CDR2 YSLEER. The CDR3 is 15 amino acids. This CDR3 is CASSPHSISTDTQYF. DNA of the CDR3: TGCGCCAGCAGCCCCCACTCCATCTCCACAGATACGCAGTATTTT.

This clone was detected only a few times. This sequence joins TRBV11-1 and TRBJ2-2, with TRBD2 as a possible D gene (6 bases). Trimming took off 3 bases at V and 4 bases at J, with 9 bases between the two ends. Germline V CDR1 and CDR2: SGHAT, FQDESV (reference sequence). The CDR3 is 14 residues long. The CDR3 DNA follows: TGTGCCAGCAGCTTCGGGGGTCCCACCGGGGAGCTGTTTTTT. Its translation: CASSFGGPTGELFF.

The chain employs TRBV7-9 and TRBJ2-7; 8 bases are a match to TRBD1. After removal of 2 bases from V and 0 bases from J, the junction contained 6 bases not matched to a gene. This CDR3 comprises 16 residues. Germline V gene lookup returns CDR1 SEHNR and CDR2 FQNEAQ (reference sequence). DNA of the CDR3: TGTGCCAGCAGCTTATCAACGGGACAGGCCTCCTACGAGCAGTACTTC. Its protein product is CASSLSTGQASYEQYF. Full variable domain (missing parts from reference TRBV7-9 and TRBJ2-7): DTGVSQNPRHKITKRGQNVTFRCDPISEHNRLYWYRQTLGQGPEFLTYFQNEAQLEKSRLLSDRFSAERPKGSFSTLEIQRTEQGDSAMYLCASSLSTGQASYEQYFGPGTRLTVT.

This chain links TRBV10-3 with TRBJ1-4; D might be TRBD1 (6 bases). Germline V CDR1 and CDR2: ENHRY, SYGVKD. CDR3 size: 15 residues. V was clipped by 0 bases and J by 10 bases, with 15 bases between them. DNA of the CDR3: TGTGCCATCAGTGAGTCGGGCCAGGGAGGGGGAAAACTGTTTTTT. It codes for CAISESGQGGGKLFF.

This clone occurred a few times. The J gene is TRBJ2-1, the V gene TRBV19, with a possible D match to TRBD2 (7 bases). CDR3 length equals 14 residues. Germline V CDR1 and CDR2: LNHDA, SQIVND (reference sequence). V dropped 6 bases and J dropped 10 bases, with 19 bases sitting between them. CDR3 region: CASRRGTTTAEQFF. DNA of the CDR3: TGTGCCAGTAGAAGGGGGACTACTACCGCCGAGCAGTTCTTC.

The CDR3 sequence: CASSLSGLAYSYEQYF. Here the CDR3 DNA reads TGTGCCAGCAGCTTGTCGGGACTAGCGTACTCCTACGAGCAGTACTTC. V and J are TRBV11-2 and TRBJ2-7, with 10 bases identical to TRBD2. In germline, CDR1 is SGHAT, CDR2 FQNNGV. V was clipped by 3 bases and J by 0 bases; unmatched bases: 5. The CDR3 length is 16 residues.

The chain combines TRBV30 with TRBJ1-5; D is undetermined. Germline V gene lookup returns CDR1 GTSNPN and CDR2 SVGIG (reference sequence). The CDR3 extends over 14 amino acids. V was pared by 1 base and J by 2 bases, with 9 bases between. The CDR3: CAWSAGAGNQPQHF. The DNA of the CDR3 is TGTGCCTGGAGTGCAGGTGCAGGCAATCAGCCCCAGCATTTT.

This clone appeared a few times. The genes are TRBV5-1 and TRBJ2-2, with a tentative D call TRBD2 (6 bases). Trimming removed 7 bases from V and 5 bases from J, with 15 bases in between. The CDR3 totals 14 residues. Germline CDR1 is SGHRS and CDR2 is YFSETQ. Here the CDR3 DNA reads TGCGCCAGCTGGTCGGGAGCTACGACCGGGGAGCTGTTTTTT. The encoded protein is CASWSGATTGELFF.

This sequence joins TRBV5-4 and TRBJ2-5; 9 bases match TRBD1. CDR3 size: 15 residues. J lost 6 bases, V lost 3 bases, and 9 bases had no gene match. Looked up from germline, CDR1 is SGHNT and CDR2 is YYREEE (reference sequence). In DNA form, the CDR3 reads TGTGCCAGCAGCTCGGCCTCGGACAGGGGACAGACCCAGTACTTC. Protein: CASSSASDRGQTQYF.

V usage is TRBV5-4 and J usage is TRBJ1-2; 9 bases match TRBD1. Germline V gene sequence: CDR1 SGHNT, CDR2 YYREEE (reference sequence). The J segment lost 8 bases and the V segment lost 0 bases, leaving 5 bases of the junction unmatched. This CDR3 has 14 residues. In DNA form, the CDR3 reads TGTGCCAGCAGCTTGGTGACAGGGGGTCGGGGCTACACCTTC. Translation: CASSLVTGGRGYTF.

The genes are TRBV30 and TRBJ1-1; 9 nucleotides match TRBD1. Germline V gives CDR1 GTSNPN, CDR2 SVGIG (reference sequence). This CDR3 contains 14 residues. V was clipped by 6 bases and J by 4 bases; unmatched bases: 9. The CDR3 reads CACLTGQGITEAFF. The DNA for the CDR3 is TGTGCCTGTTTAACGGGACAGGGAATCACTGAAGCTTTCTTT.

This chain uses TRBV18 with TRBJ2-3, with D uncertain. The CDR3 is 12 amino acids. Germline assignment: CDR1 KGHSH and CDR2 LQKENI. V was pared by 6 bases and J by 6 bases, with 10 bases between. DNA of the CDR3: TGTGCCAGCTCGCTGATTGCGGATACGCAGTATTTT. Protein: CASSLIADTQYF.

This clone was observed once. This chain links TRBV7-3 with TRBJ2-2, with 7 bases aligning to TRBD1. Unmatched junction bases numbered 11, after V lost 5 bases and J lost 2 bases. Germline CDR1 and CDR2: SGHTA and FQGTGA. The CDR3 consists of 17 residues. CDR3 loop: CASSLDDRVTNTGELFF. The CDR3 nucleotides read TGTGCCAGCAGCCTGGACGACAGGGTGACAAACACCGGGGAGCTGTTTTTT.

Only a few counts were recorded for this clone. CDR3 loop: CASSYNNGLDFLPFF. DNA of the CDR3: TGTGCCAGCAGTTATAACAACGGCCTTGACTTTTTGCCTTTCTTT. The chain combines TRBV6-5 with TRBJ1-1; D unclear. Germline-derived CDR1 and CDR2 are MNHEY and SVGAGI. CDR3 size: 15 residues. V lost 3 bases and J 12 bases, leaving 23 bases between the germline ends.

This clone has a single count. This chain connects TRBV6-5 to TRBJ2-7, with 8 positions matching TRBD1. This CDR3 is built from 15 residues. Germline V lookup: CDR1 MNHEY, CDR2 SVGAGI. V gave up 6 bases and J gave up 3 bases; unmatched junction bases: 10. CDR3 DNA sequence: TGTGCCAGCAGCCGAAGCAGGGGGCTAGACTACGAGCAGTACTTC. Translating gives CASSRSRGLDYEQYF.

The CDR3 loop is CASSLRRGGYNEQFF. The CDR3 DNA follows: TGTGCCAGCAGCTTAAGGCGGGGCGGATACAATGAGCAGTTCTTC. This chain joins TRBV7-2 and TRBJ2-1; a weak D match, TRBD2 (6 bases). Trimming took 2 bases from V and 4 from J, leaving 12 bases between them. The CDR3 is 15 residues long. Germline-derived CDR1 and CDR2 are SGHTA and FQGNSA.

The rearrangement links TRBV30 to TRBJ2-7, with 9 bases that match TRBD1. J lost 7 bases, V lost 0 bases, and 4 bases had no gene match. Germline CDR1 is GTSNPN and CDR2 is SVGIG (reference sequence). This CDR3 region has 13 residues. The CDR3 DNA sequence: TGTGCCTGGAGTGTACAGGGGGCGGGTGAGCAGTACTTC. Translation gives CAWSVQGAGEQYF.

CDR3: CASSLFGDKLRGQYF. The CDR3 DNA is TGTGCCAGCAGTTTATTCGGAGATAAGCTTAGGGGGCAGTACTTC. The J gene is TRBJ2-7, the V gene TRBV28, with D perhaps matching TRBD1 (5 bases). Trimming pared 1 base from V and 9 bases from J, leaving 19 bases between. CDR3 size: 15 residues. Germline CDR1 is MDHEN and CDR2 is SYDVKM.

The count of this clone is one. J is TRBJ2-7 and V is TRBV7-8; the D gene is possibly TRBD1 (6 bases). Deletions cut 5 bases from V and 5 bases from J, with 13 bases between. The CDR3 is 13 amino acids. Germline lookup yields CDR1 SGHVS and CDR2 FQNEAQ. CDR3 amino acids: CASSRSHRDEQYF. The CDR3 region has the DNA TGTGCCAGCAGCCGTTCACACAGGGACGAGCAGTACTTC.

This rearrangement joins TRBV27 to TRBJ1-3; D ambiguous. Per germline, CDR1 MNHEY and CDR2 SMNVEV (reference sequence). CDR3 length: 15 amino acids. The V end was cut by 6 bases, the J end by 0 bases, with 12 bases between. CDR3 nucleotide sequence: TGTGCCAGCAGCCCCTCATTTAGCTCTGGAAACACCATATATTTT. Translation gives CASSPSFSSGNTIYF.

The chain combines TRBV7-9 with TRBJ1-2; possible D gene TRBD1, 6 bases. The germline V gene encodes CDR1 SEHNR and CDR2 FQNEAQ (reference sequence). The CDR3 runs to 16 residues. V lost 1 base, J lost 4 bases, and 16 bases lay in between. The CDR3 loop is CASSLGWGGAGYGYTF. Written as DNA, the CDR3 is TGTGCCAGCAGCTTAGGGTGGGGGGGCGCCGGCTATGGCTACACCTTC.

The rearrangement uses TRBV6-5 and TRBJ2-1; D is undetermined. Germline V CDR1 and CDR2: MNHEY, SVGAGI. The CDR3 consists of 14 residues. Trimming left V 0 bases short and J 3 bases short, with 6 bases between. The CDR3 is CASSYSAGYNEQFF. CDR3 nucleotide sequence: TGTGCCAGCAGTTACTCGGCAGGCTACAATGAGCAGTTCTTC.

The chain recombines TRBV6-1 with TRBJ2-7; TRBD1 matches 8 bases. The CDR3 is 14 residues long. The germline gives CDR1 MNHNS, CDR2 SASEGT. With 2 bases clipped from V and 5 bases from J, the junction kept 5 bases outside the gene matches. CDR3 in DNA: TGTGCCAGCAGTGAATGGGGGACAGGAGACGAGCAGTACTTC. This translates into CASSEWGTGDEQYF.